Presented here are 26 T cell receptor beta chains from one specimen sequenced in a study of cytomegalovirus exposure and HLA in healthy donors (dated by TCRdb to about 2017). Library creation used the immunoSEQ multiplex PCR assay. The multiplex PCR relied on a mix of 60 forward primers for TCR Vbeta segments and 13 reverse primers for TCR Jbeta segments. Imported from immuneACCESS, the table was reduced by TCRdb to in-frame sequences with V and J called. These copies leave out some clones; in studies compared against another copy, an unresolved V gene accounts for under half, and the cause of the remainder is not known. The sample records around 110,000 clones, around 77% of which are singletons. The ten largest clones take up roughly 2.1% of the sample. What was sequenced was PBMCs. The receptors were sampled from a man aged 18-30 years in good health and CMV-seronegative.

The V and J genes are TRBV6-4 and TRBJ2-1; 11 bases line up with TRBD2. Per germline, CDR1 MRHNA and CDR2 SNTAGT. The CDR3 consists of 16 residues. V was pared by 6 bases and J by 6 bases, with 10 bases of the junction left unmatched. The CDR3 nucleotides are TGTGCCAGCAGCAAGGACGGGACTAGCGGCTTCAATGAGCAGTTCTTC. Amino acid sequence: CASSKDGTSGFNEQFF.

The chain carries TRBV2 and TRBJ2-7; 8 bases map to TRBD2. This CDR3 comprises 14 residues. The V gene end was trimmed by 3 bases and the J gene end by 2 bases; junction bases not matched to a gene: 3. Germline assignment: CDR1 SNHLY and CDR2 FYNNEI. The CDR3 DNA reads as TGTGCCAGCAGTGATAGCGGGGCCGCCTACGAGCAGTACTTC. This sequence encodes CASSDSGAAYEQYF.

This chain joins TRBV6-5 and TRBJ1-1; 9 bases align to TRBD1. CDR1 is MNHEY and CDR2 is SVGAGI in the germline V gene. J gave up 5 bases and V 6 bases, and 10 bases lay outside the gene matches. The CDR3 runs to 15 residues. CDR3 sequence reads: CASSRPDRGRTEAFF. CDR3 nucleotide sequence: TGTGCCAGCAGCCGCCCCGACAGGGGGAGGACTGAAGCTTTCTTT.

This chain uses TRBV7-2 with TRBJ1-5; a weak D match, TRBD1 (6 bases). The CDR3 runs to 12 residues. Germline CDR1 SGHTA, CDR2 FQGNSA. The V end lost 4 bases, the J end lost 7 bases, and 8 bases lay between the germline ends. CDR3 bases: TGTGCCAGCAGCTCCACAGGGCAGCCCCAGCATTTT. Translation: CASSSTGQPQHF.

This chain links TRBV9 with TRBJ2-1; 7 bases agree with TRBD2. The CDR3 covers 14 residues. In germline, CDR1 is SGDLS, CDR2 YYNGEE. The ends lost 4 bases at V and 6 bases at J; junction bases unmatched: 7. This CDR3 reads CASSPPLALNEQFF. The CDR3 nucleotides are TGTGCCAGCAGCCCCCCACTAGCGCTCAATGAGCAGTTCTTC.

This chain uses TRBV2 with TRBJ2-4; TRBD1 is a possible D gene (6 bases). The V and J ends lost 6 bases and 3 bases respectively, with 15 bases between them. CDR1 and CDR2 from the germline V gene are SNHLY and FYNNEI. This CDR3 contains 15 residues. The CDR3 loop reads CASSDTGIDKNIQYF. The CDR3 nucleotides are TGTGCCAGCAGCGATACAGGGATTGACAAAAACATTCAGTACTTC.

The rearrangement links TRBV5-4 to TRBJ1-1; TRBD1 aligns across 12 bases. Per germline, CDR1 SGHNT and CDR2 YYREEE (reference sequence). Trimming removed 4 bases from V and 7 bases from J; junction bases left unmatched: 11. The CDR3 runs to 16 residues. The CDR3 DNA reads as TGTGCCAGCAGCCAGACCGGGACAGGGGGCGCGGGTGAAGCTTTCTTT. This gives the protein CASSQTGTGGAGEAFF.

Details on this clone: The junction does not match germline at one end; this may be a read error. The chain is built from TRBV9 and TRBJ1-1; D not certain. This CDR3 contains 13 residues. The germline CDR1 and CDR2 sequences are SGDLS and YYNGEE. CDR3: CASSVGLNAEAFF. The CDR3 bases are TGTGCCAGCAGCGTAGGGCTGAACGCTGAAGCTTTCTTT.

The sample holds a few counts of this clone. This chain uses TRBV6-5 with TRBJ1-5; 11 positions match TRBD1. The CDR3 contains 15 residues. V lost 4 bases and J lost 5; bases outside the gene matches: 4. Germline V gene sequence: CDR1 MNHEY, CDR2 SVGAGI. CDR3: CASSWTGGLDQPQHF. The CDR3 nucleotides are TGTGCCAGCAGTTGGACAGGGGGCTTGGATCAGCCCCAGCATTTT.

The chain recombines TRBV29-1 with TRBJ2-1; D is perhaps TRBD1 (5 bases). There are 14 residues in the CDR3. CDR1 is SQVTM, CDR2 ANQGSEA, per germline. The ends were cut back, 3 bases at V and 3 bases at J, with 12 bases in the middle. The CDR3 DNA follows: TGCAGCGTTGACCAGGCAGGGCTCTACAATGAGCAGTTCTTC. Amino acid sequence: CSVDQAGLYNEQFF.

This clone appeared once. One end of the junction fails to match germline, which may point to a read error. The V and J genes are TRBV7-9 and TRBJ1-2, with no clear D. CDR1 SEHNR and CDR2 FQNEAQ come from the germline V gene (reference sequence). The CDR3 is made up of 15 amino acids. DNA of the CDR3: TGTTCCAGCAGCTTAGGAGGTCCTTTCCGCGAGGGCTACACCTTC. Residues: CSSSLGGPFREGYTF.

This clone was detected many times. V usage is TRBV5-1 and J usage is TRBJ2-1; D may be TRBD1 (5 bases). V lost 5 bases and J 2 bases, leaving 14 bases between the germline ends. This CDR3 has 15 amino acids. CDR1 and CDR2 (germline): SGHRS, YFSETQ. The CDR3 region is CASRLTERPYNEQFF. CDR3 bases: TGCGCCAGCAGGTTGACAGAAAGACCCTACAATGAGCAGTTCTTC. The whole variable domain, remainder taken from reference TRBV5-1 and TRBJ2-1, is KAGVTQTPRYLIKTRGQQVTLSCSPISGHRSVSWYQQTPGQGLQFLFEYFSETQRNKGNFPGRFSGRQFSNSRSEMNVSTLELGDSALYLCASRLTERPYNEQFFGPGTRLTVL.

J is TRBJ1-4 and V is TRBV28, with D tentatively TRBD1 (5 bases). V was shortened by 4 bases and J by 7 bases, with 22 bases between the two germline ends. The germline V gene has CDR1 MDHEN and CDR2 SYDVKM. The length of the CDR3 is 17 residues. This CDR3 reads CASSSPGGQGGSEKLFF. The CDR3 region has the DNA TGTGCCAGCAGTTCCCCGGGGGGTCAGGGAGGAAGTGAAAAACTGTTTTTT.

V is TRBV19 and J is TRBJ2-5; 8 nucleotides align to TRBD1. This CDR3 has 15 residues. V shed 3 bases, J shed 4 bases, and the junction held 7 bases outside the gene matches. Germline V gene sequence: CDR1 LNHDA, CDR2 SQIVND (reference sequence). The CDR3 coding sequence is TGTGCCAGTAGTATCCTCGGACAGGGTACAGAGACCCAGTACTTC. This sequence encodes CASSILGQGTETQYF. Variable domain in full (rest from reference TRBV19 and TRBJ2-5): DGGITQSPKYLFRKEGQNVTLSCEQNLNHDAMYWYRQDPGQGLRLIYYSQIVNDFQKGDIAEGYSVSREKKESFPLTVTSAQKNPTAFYLCASSILGQGTETQYFGPGTRLLVL.

This chain joins TRBV4-1 and TRBJ2-2, with TRBD2 matching over 11 bases. V was pared by 0 bases and J by 7 bases, with 7 bases of the junction left unmatched. The CDR3 covers 17 residues. The germline gives CDR1 MGHRA, CDR2 YSYEKL. The CDR3 region is CASSQDRVAGGRGELFF. CDR3 DNA sequence: TGCGCCAGCAGCCAAGACCGGGTAGCGGGGGGGCGCGGGGAGCTGTTTTTT.

This chain joins TRBV5-8 and TRBJ1-1, with D hard to call. The CDR3 runs 11 residues. V was clipped by 0 bases and J by 6 bases, with 3 bases between them. CDR1 is SGHTS, CDR2 YDEGEE, per germline. DNA for the CDR3: TGTGCCAGCAGCTTGGGGCCTGAAGCTTTCTTT. Its protein product is CASSLGPEAFF.

For the CDR3, the DNA is TGTGCCAGCAGTAAAGGACTAGCGGGGACAAACACCGGGGAGCTGTTTTTT. Protein: CASSKGLAGTNTGELFF. The rearrangement links TRBV6-1 to TRBJ2-2; 12 bases line up with TRBD2. Trimming took 5 bases from V and 2 from J; bases not matched to a gene: 6. This CDR3 is built from 17 residues. The germline CDR1 and CDR2 sequences are MNHNS and SASEGT.

The rearrangement links TRBV15 to TRBJ2-5; 7 nucleotides align to TRBD2. CDR1 and CDR2 (germline): LNHNV, YYDKDF (reference sequence). The CDR3 runs to 14 residues. With V trimmed by 5 bases and J by 10 bases, 13 bases remained unmatched. The CDR3 loop is CATSSGGSAGNQYF. The CDR3 nucleotides read TGTGCCACCAGCTCCGGGGGGTCCGCGGGTAACCAGTACTTC.

The CDR3 loop reads CASSSNGGHHEQYF. The CDR3 DNA reads TGCGCCAGCAGCTCGAACGGGGGTCACCACGAGCAGTACTTC. The chain couples TRBV5-1 to TRBJ2-7; possible D gene TRBD2, 6 bases. Trimming stripped 3 bases from V and 5 bases from J, with 15 bases between. The CDR3 extends over 14 amino acids. The V gene's germline CDR1 is SGHRS and CDR2 YFSETQ.

The chain joins TRBV27 to TRBJ1-2; 8 nucleotides line up with TRBD1. The J segment lost 2 bases and the V segment lost 5 bases, leaving 7 bases of the junction unmatched. CDR1 MNHEY and CDR2 SMNVEV come from the germline V gene (reference sequence). This CDR3 comprises 15 residues. The CDR3 protein is CASSATWTGNYGYTF. The CDR3 DNA reads as TGTGCCAGCAGTGCAACCTGGACAGGGAACTATGGCTACACCTTC.

This rearrangement joins TRBV2 to TRBJ2-3; 10 bases align to TRBD1. CDR3 length equals 14 residues. Per germline, CDR1 SNHLY and CDR2 FYNNEI. V shed 9 bases, J shed 1 base, and the junction held 4 bases outside the gene matches. The CDR3 reads CARPGTGGTDTQYF. CDR3 in DNA: TGTGCCAGACCCGGGACAGGGGGCACAGATACGCAGTATTTT.

The V gene is TRBV6-4, the J gene TRBJ2-5, with 8 bases identical to TRBD2. The length of the CDR3 is 15 residues. Germline lookup yields CDR1 MRHNA and CDR2 SNTAGT. After removal of 5 bases from V and 2 bases from J, the junction contained 7 bases not matched to a gene. The CDR3 DNA follows: TGTGCCAGCAGTTTACTTCCGGGGGGGCAAGAGACCCAGTACTTC. Translating it yields CASSLLPGGQETQYF.

The chain carries TRBV9 and TRBJ2-6, with 7 bases identical to TRBD2. The junction had 3 bases not matched to a gene; V was cut back by 0 bases and J by 3 bases. This CDR3 is 16 amino acids long. Per germline, CDR1 SGDLS and CDR2 YYNGEE. The CDR3 sequence: CASSVVGGVGANVLTF. The CDR3 DNA reads TGTGCCAGCAGCGTAGTTGGGGGGGTTGGGGCCAACGTCCTGACTTTC.

The chain has TRBV9 and TRBJ1-6; D is perhaps TRBD1 (6 bases). V dropped 0 bases and J dropped 6 bases, with 10 bases sitting between them. Germline lookup yields CDR1 SGDLS and CDR2 YYNGEE. This CDR3 comprises 15 residues. CDR3 residues: CASSVGTGPNSPLHF. The CDR3 DNA reads as TGTGCCAGCAGCGTAGGTACAGGGCCTAATTCACCCCTCCACTTT.

The chain recombines TRBV6-4 with TRBJ2-5; the match to TRBD1 covers 10 bases. The DNA end lines up better with TRBJ2-7; the J call may be wrong. The CDR3 contains 16 residues. Germline values: CDR1 MRHNA, CDR2 SNTAGT. CDR3 DNA: TGTGCCAGCAGTGTCGCCGCCGGGACAGGGGTGTACGAGCAGTACTTC. Protein: CASSVAAGTGVYEQYF.

This chain uses TRBV9 with TRBJ2-4; TRBD1 is a possible D gene (5 bases). Trimming removed 4 bases from V and 4 bases from J, with 15 bases in between. The CDR3 is 15 residues long. Germline loops: CDR1 SGDLS, CDR2 YYNGEE. CDR3 in DNA: TGTGCCAGCAGCCCAGGGTCCCTCGGAAAAAACATTCAGTACTTC. Amino acids: CASSPGSLGKNIQYF.